This T cell receptor (beta chain) was captured in a study of cytomegalovirus exposure and HLA in healthy donors. Looking at the study overall: Earlier findings included some 120 million unique TCR beta sequences obtained from about 170 million T cells. Unique TCRs from HLA-typed donors, 85 million to 100 million of them, were held in an early data release.

The PCR was carried out with 60 Vbeta primers and 13 Jbeta primers. Measured with immunoSEQ multiplex PCR; TCRdb has only the in-frame clones, and not every one. The sample lists 100,000 to 140,000 clones, around 76% occurring once. This clone came up once. The CDR3 covers 19 residues. Losses at the gene ends were 1 base for V and 9 bases for J; bases not matched to a gene: 15. Germline V gene data show CDR1 as SEHNR and CDR2 as FQNEAQ (reference sequence). Healthy bone marrow donors formed the donor group. V and J are TRBV7-9 and TRBJ1-6; 10 bases are shared with TRBD1. The specimen sequenced was PBMCs. The receptor comes from a man aged 18-30 years in good health and CMV-seronegative. CDR3: CASSLGRAGTGVLGSPLHF. The CDR3 nucleotides are TGTGCCAGCAGCTTAGGACGGGCCGGGACAGGGGTTTTGGGTTCACCCCTCCACTTT.